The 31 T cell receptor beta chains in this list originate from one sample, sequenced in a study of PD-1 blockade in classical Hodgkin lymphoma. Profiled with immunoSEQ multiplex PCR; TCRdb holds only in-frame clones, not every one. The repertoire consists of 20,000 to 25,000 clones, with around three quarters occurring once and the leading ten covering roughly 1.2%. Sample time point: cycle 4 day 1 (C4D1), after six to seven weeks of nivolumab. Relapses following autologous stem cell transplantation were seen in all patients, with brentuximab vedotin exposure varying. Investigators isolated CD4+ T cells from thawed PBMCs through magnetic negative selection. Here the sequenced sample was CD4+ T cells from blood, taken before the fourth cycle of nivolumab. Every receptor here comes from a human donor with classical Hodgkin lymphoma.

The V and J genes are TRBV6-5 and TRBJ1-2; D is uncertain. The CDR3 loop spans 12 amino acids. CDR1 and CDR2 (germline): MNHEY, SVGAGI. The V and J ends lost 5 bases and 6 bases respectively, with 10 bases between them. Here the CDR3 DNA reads TGTGCCAGCAGTAAGAGAACGGATGGCTACACCTTC. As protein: CASSKRTDGYTF.

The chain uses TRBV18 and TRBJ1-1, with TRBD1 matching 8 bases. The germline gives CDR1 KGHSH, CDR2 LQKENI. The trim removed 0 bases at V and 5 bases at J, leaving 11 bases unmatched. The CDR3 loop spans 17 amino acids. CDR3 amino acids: CASSPPGRGQTGTEAFF. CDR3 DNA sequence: TGTGCCAGCTCACCACCGGGCAGGGGGCAGACGGGTACTGAAGCTTTCTTT.

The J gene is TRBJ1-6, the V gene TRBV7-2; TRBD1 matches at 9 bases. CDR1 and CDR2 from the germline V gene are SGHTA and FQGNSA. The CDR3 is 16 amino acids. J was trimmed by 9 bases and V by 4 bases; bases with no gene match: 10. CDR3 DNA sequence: TGTGCCAGCAGCTACCGACCCGGACAGGGGAGTTCACCCCTCCACTTT. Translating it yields CASSYRPGQGSSPLHF.

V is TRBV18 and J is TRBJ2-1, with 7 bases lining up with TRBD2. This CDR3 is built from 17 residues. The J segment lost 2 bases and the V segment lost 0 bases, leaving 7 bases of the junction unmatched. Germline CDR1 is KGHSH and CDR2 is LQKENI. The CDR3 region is CASSPPKRGTTYNEQFF. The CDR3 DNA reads TGTGCCAGCTCACCACCCAAGCGGGGCACAACCTACAATGAGCAGTTCTTC.

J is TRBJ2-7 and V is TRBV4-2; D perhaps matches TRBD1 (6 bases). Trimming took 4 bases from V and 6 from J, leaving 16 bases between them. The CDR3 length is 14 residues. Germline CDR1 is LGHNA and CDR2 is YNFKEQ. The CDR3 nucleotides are TGTGCCAGCAGCCCAGGGGCCAGGCACATCGAGCAGTACTTC. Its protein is CASSPGARHIEQYF.

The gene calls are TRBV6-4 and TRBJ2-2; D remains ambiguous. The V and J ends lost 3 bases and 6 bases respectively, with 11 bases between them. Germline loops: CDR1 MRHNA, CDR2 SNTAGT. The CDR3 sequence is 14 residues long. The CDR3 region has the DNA TGTGCCAGCAGTGAAATCCTAGGGCCCGGGGAGCTGTTTTTT. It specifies CASSEILGPGELFF.

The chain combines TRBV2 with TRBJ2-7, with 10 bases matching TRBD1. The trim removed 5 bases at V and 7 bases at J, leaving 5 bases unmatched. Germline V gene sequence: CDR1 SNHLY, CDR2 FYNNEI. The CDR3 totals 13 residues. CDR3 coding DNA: TGTGCCAGCAGTCGACAGGGGGCGGAGGAGCAGTACTTC. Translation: CASSRQGAEEQYF.

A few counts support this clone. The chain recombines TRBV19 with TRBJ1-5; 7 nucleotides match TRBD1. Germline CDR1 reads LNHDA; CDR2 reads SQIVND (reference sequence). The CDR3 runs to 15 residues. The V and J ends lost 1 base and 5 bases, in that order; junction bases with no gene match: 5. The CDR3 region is CASSIAGGVDQPQHF. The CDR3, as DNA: TGTGCCAGTAGTATAGCAGGGGGAGTTGATCAGCCCCAGCATTTT.

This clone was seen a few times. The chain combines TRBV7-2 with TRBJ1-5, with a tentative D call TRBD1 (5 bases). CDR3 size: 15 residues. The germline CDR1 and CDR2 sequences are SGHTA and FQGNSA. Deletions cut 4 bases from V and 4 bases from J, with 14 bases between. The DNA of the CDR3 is TGTGCCAGCAGCTCCGGGACCATGGGGAATCAGCCCCAGCATTTT. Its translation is CASSSGTMGNQPQHF.

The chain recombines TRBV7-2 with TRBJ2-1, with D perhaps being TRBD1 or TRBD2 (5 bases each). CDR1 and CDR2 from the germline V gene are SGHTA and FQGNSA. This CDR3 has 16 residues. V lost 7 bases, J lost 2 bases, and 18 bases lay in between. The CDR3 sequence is CASKIGAPGTYNEQFF. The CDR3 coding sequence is TGTGCCAGCAAGATCGGGGCGCCGGGTACCTACAATGAGCAGTTCTTC.

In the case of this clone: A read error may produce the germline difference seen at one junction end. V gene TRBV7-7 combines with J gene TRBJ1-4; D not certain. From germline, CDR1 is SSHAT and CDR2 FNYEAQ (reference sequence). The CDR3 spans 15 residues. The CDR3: CASSLLESTNEKLFF. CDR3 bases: TGTGCTAGCAGCTTACTGGAGTCAACTAATGAAAAACTGTTTTTT. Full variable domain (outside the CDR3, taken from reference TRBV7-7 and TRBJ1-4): GAGVSQSPRYKVTKRGQDVTLRCDPISSHATLYWYQQALGQGPEFLTYFNYEAQPDKSGLPSDRFSAERPEGSISTLTIQRTEQRDSAMYRCASSLLESTNEKLFFGSGTQLSVL.

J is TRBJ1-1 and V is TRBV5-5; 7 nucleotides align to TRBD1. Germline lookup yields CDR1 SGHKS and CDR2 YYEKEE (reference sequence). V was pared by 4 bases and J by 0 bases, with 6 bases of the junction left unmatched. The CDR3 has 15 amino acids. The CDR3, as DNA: TGTGCCAGCAGCCGGCCGGGACAGATGAACACTGAAGCTTTCTTT. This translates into CASSRPGQMNTEAFF.

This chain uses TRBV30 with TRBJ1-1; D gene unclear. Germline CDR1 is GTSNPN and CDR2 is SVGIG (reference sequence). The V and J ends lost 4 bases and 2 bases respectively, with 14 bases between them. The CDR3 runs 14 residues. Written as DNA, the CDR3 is TGTGCCTGGATGCGCACAAGCCTAAACACTGAAGCTTTCTTT. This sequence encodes CAWMRTSLNTEAFF. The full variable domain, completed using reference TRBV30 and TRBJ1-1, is SQTIHQWPATLVQPVGSPLSLECTVEGTSNPNLYWYRQAAGRGLQLLFYSVGIGQISSEVPQNLSASRPQDRQFILSSKKLLLSDSGFYLCAWMRTSLNTEAFFGQGTRLTVV.

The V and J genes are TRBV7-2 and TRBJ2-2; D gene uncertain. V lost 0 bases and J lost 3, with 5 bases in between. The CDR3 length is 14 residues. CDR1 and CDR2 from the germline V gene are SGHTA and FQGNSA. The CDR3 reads CASSLAQYTGELFF. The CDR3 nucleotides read TGTGCCAGCAGCTTAGCACAGTACACCGGGGAGCTGTTTTTT.

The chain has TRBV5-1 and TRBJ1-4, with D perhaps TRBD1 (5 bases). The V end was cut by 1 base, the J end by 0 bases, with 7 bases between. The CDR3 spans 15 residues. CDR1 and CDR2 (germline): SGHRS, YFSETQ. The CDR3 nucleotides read TGCGCCAGCAGCTTGCGGACATCAACTAATGAAAAACTGTTTTTT. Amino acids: CASSLRTSTNEKLFF. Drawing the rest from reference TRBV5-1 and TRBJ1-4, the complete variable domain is KAGVTQTPRYLIKTRGQQVTLSCSPISGHRSVSWYQQTPGQGLQFLFEYFSETQRNKGNFPGRFSGRQFSNSRSEMNVSTLELGDSALYLCASSLRTSTNEKLFFGSGTQLSVL.

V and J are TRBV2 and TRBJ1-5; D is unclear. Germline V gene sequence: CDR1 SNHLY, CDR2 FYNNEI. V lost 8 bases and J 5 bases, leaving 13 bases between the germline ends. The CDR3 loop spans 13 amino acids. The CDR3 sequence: CASREMHHQPQHF. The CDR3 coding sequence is TGTGCCAGCCGAGAAATGCACCATCAGCCCCAGCATTTT.

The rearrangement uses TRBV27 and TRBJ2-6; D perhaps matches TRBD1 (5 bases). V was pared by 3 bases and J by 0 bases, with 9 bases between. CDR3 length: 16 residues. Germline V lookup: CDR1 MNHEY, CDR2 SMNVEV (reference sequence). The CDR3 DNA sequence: TGTGCCAGCAGTTTCTTCAGGGCCTCTGGGGCCAACGTCCTGACTTTC. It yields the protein CASSFFRASGANVLTF.

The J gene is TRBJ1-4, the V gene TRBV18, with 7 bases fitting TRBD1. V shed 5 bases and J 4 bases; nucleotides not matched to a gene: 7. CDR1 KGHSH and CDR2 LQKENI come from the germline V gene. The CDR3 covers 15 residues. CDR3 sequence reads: CASSSRTGSNEKLFF. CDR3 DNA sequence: TGTGCCAGCTCATCAAGGACAGGTAGTAATGAAAAACTGTTTTTT.

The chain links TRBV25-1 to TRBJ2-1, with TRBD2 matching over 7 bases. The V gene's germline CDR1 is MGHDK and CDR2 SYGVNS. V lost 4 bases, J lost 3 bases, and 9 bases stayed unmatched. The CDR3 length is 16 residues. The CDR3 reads CASSGYAGENYNEQFF. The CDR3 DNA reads TGTGCCAGCAGTGGCTACGCGGGGGAGAACTACAATGAGCAGTTCTTC.

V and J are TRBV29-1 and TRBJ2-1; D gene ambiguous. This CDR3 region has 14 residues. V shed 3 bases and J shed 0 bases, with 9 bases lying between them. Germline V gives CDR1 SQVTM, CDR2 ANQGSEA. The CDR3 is CSVDVLNSYNEQFF. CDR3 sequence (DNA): TGCAGCGTTGACGTTCTTAACTCCTACAATGAGCAGTTCTTC.

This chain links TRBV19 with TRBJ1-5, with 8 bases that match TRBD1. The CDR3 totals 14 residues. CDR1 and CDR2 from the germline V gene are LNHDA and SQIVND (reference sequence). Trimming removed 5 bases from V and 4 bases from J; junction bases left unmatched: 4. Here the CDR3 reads CASSAGGRNQPQHF. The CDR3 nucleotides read TGTGCCAGTAGTGCAGGGGGCCGGAATCAGCCCCAGCATTTT.

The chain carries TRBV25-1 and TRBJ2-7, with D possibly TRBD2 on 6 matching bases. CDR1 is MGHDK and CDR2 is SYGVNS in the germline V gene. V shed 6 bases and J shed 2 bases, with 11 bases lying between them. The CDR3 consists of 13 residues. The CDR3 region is CASRGGGAYEQYF. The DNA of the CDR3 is TGTGCCAGCAGGGGGGGTGGGGCCTACGAGCAGTACTTC.

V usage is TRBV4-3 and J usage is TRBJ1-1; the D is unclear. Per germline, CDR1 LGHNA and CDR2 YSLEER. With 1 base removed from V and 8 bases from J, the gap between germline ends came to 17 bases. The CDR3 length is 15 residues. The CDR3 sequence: CASSQARRSLGEAFF. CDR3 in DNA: TGCGCCAGCAGCCAAGCCCGCCGATCCCTTGGGGAAGCTTTCTTT.

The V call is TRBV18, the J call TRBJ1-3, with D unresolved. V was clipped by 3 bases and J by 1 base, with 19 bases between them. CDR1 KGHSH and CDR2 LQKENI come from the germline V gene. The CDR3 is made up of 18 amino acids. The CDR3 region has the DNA TGTGCCAGCTCACCTCTACCTGGAGGGAGCTCTTCTGGAAACACCATATATTTT. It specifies CASSPLPGGSSSGNTIYF.

The DNA for the CDR3 is TGTGCCAGCAGCTTCTCCGACCATTCCTACGAGCAGTACTTC. It yields the protein CASSFSDHSYEQYF. V and J are TRBV7-8 and TRBJ2-7; no definite D call. This CDR3 region has 14 residues. Per germline, CDR1 SGHVS and CDR2 FQNEAQ. V lost 3 bases, J lost 1 base, and 10 bases lay in between.

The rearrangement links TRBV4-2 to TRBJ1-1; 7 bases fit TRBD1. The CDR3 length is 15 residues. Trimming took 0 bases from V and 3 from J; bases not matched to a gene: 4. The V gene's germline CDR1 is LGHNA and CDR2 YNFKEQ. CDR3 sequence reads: CASSQEGDSHTEAFF. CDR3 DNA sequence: TGTGCCAGCAGCCAAGAAGGGGACAGTCACACTGAAGCTTTCTTT.

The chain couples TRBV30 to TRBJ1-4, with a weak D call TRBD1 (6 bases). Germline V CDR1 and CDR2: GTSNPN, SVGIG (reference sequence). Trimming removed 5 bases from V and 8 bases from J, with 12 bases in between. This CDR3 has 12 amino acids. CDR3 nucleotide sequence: TGTGCCTGGGCCAGGGGAGACGAAAAACTGTTTTTT. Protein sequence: CAWARGDEKLFF.

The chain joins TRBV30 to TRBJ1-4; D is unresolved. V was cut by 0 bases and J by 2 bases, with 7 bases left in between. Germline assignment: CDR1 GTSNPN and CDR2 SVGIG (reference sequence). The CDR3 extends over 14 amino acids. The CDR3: CAWSVGVTNEKLFF. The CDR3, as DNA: TGTGCCTGGAGTGTCGGGGTGACTAATGAAAAACTGTTTTTT. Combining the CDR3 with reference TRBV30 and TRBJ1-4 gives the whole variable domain SQTIHQWPATLVQPVGSPLSLECTVEGTSNPNLYWYRQAAGRGLQLLFYSVGIGQISSEVPQNLSASRPQDRQFILSSKKLLLSDSGFYLCAWSVGVTNEKLFFGSGTQLSVL.

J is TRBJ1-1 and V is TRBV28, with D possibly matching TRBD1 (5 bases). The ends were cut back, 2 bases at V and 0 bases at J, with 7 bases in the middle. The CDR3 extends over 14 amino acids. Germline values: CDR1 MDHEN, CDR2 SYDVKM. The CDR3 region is CASSLIGVNTEAFF. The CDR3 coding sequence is TGTGCCAGCAGTTTAATAGGGGTGAACACTGAAGCTTTCTTT.

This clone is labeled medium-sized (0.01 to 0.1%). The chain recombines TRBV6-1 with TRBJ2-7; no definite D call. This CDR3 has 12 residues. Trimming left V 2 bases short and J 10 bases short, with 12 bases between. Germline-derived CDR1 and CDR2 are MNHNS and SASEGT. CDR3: CASSEIRAKQYF. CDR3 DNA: TGTGCCAGCAGTGAAATCCGGGCCAAACAGTACTTC.

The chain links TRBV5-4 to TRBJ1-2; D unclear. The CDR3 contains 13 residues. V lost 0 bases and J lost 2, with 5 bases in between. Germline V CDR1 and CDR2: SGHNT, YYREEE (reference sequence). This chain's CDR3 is CASSLVGNYGYTF. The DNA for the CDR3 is TGTGCCAGCAGCTTGGTCGGAAACTATGGCTACACCTTC.